This TCR beta chain was documented in a study of shared clonotypes between healthy human individuals (dated by TCRdb to 2020 to 2021). With regard to the full study: The cohort included three men and a couple of women between 18 and 49 years of age. Per donor, leukapheresis produced somewhere between about 0.94 and 9.5 billion PBMCs. To estimate repertoire size and how much clonotype sharing occurs between individuals, the study deeply sequenced the blood TCR repertoires of roughly 5 healthy adults. For each donor, CD4 naive and CD4 memory were each given three plates, CD8 naive was given two plates, and CD8 memory was given one plate. Different laboratories and diverse techniques were used to prepare libraries and sequence TCR repertoires, to increase sequencing depth and limit assay-specific biases. The paper as a whole reports these results and caveats: Compared with non-shared clonotypes, clonotypes shared by all four sorted-subset donors had higher generation probabilities. Naive subsets generally had larger estimated clonotype richness than memory subsets. Sampling was restricted to blood, and TCR repertoires in tissue are likely to differ from TCR repertoires in blood. Even with the large sequencing depth, rarefaction of the sorted-subset datasets indicated that sequencing was incomplete. Because the study included a small number of donors, the genetic and exposure-history diversity represented was limited. Across a handful of donors, about 4.5% of naive CD4, roughly 3.5% of naive CD8, 2.3% of memory CD4, and roughly 0.41% of memory CD8 clonotypes were shared. Pairwise subsampling indicated that sequencing depth was expected to affect the degree of clonotype sharing among donors.

On this clone: Its antigen is not yet known. Base-call qualities are not available, and no considerably larger clone is one nucleotide away.

Using the deep immunoSEQ assay, TCR CDR3 regions were amplified from genomic DNA by multiplex PCR. Extracted genomic DNA from each cell subset was spread evenly across all wells of several immunoSEQ 96-well plates, with each plate serving as a replicate. Each replicate PCR for sorted subsets received around 0.2 ug genomic DNA, equal to tens of thousands of T cell genomes. Purified libraries were measured with a Qubit 3.0 fluorometer, size-checked on a Bioanalyzer 2100, and measured again with the KAPA Library Quantification kit. Every immunoSEQ 96-well plate was sequenced on a separate single-read 150-cycle Illumina NextSeq 550 flow cell. Per the original workflow: Because the immunoSEQ output held only junctional sequences and lacked quality scores, the filtering could not match the filtering applied to full-length reads. To assign V/J genes and CDR3, sequences were annotated using PyIR, a Python wrapper for IgBLAST v1.9, with IMGT germline references. Any read was removed if the V/J assignment was weak (E-value above 1e-6), the CDR3 was missing, or the read contained stop codons, out-of-frame junctions, or ambiguous translated residues. V3J clonotypes were defined as sequences sharing an identical inferred V gene, J gene, and CDR3 amino acid sequence. Percentage overlap between repertoires was calculated by dividing the number of shared unique clonotypes by the size of the smaller repertoire. Three approaches were used to assess repertoire richness: RTK rarefaction, the Chao1 estimator, and Recon v2.1 estimates of unobserved clonotypes. For all TCRbeta clonotypes obtained by the gDNA method from a few donors, generation probabilities were computed with OLGA. TCRdb mirrors the immuneACCESS table, restricted to in-frame sequences. Some clones are absent from its copies; in checked studies, under half trace to an unresolved V gene, and the reason for the others is unknown. V, J and clone size reflect that table, while D and trimming were determined from the DNA. This sample has roughly 220,000 clones in its table, and approximately 65% of those were observed once. Around 10% of the sample belongs to the ten largest clones.

After removal of 7 bases from V and 4 bases from J, the junction retains 5 bases not matched to a gene. The CDR3, from cysteine to phenylalanine, totals 14 residues. The kept DNA is CDR3 alone, 42 bases in frame from the first base. The germline V gene provides CDR1 SNHLY and CDR2 FYNNEI. The donors were healthy, HIV-negative adults with no recently reported acute infections or vaccinations. Every donor was a Caucasian adult residing in Nashville, Tennessee, USA. CD4+ T cells were enriched by magnetic negative selection; naive cells were then positively selected on CD45RA, and the negative fraction formed the memory subset. Blood was collected by leukapheresis, and PBMCs were isolated by Ficoll-Histopaque density gradient centrifugation and then cryopreserved in liquid nitrogen vapor phase. Analytical flow cytometry was used to check the purity and quantity of each magnetically sorted T cell population. Each sorted fraction had its genomic DNA isolated and then quantified by UV absorbance on a Nanodrop 2000c.

The specimen sequenced was memory CD4+ T cells sorted from blood. In light of the paper, this sample's cell subset or site label describes: CD45RA-negative fraction. The sequence derives from a young man in good health. The chain couples TRBV2 to TRBJ1-4; the central 8 bases match TRBD1. The DNA reads TGTGCCAGCACGTTGGGACAGGTTAATGAAAAACTGTTTTTT. Its amino acids are CASTLGQVNEKLFF.